The source of this T cell receptor (beta chain) is a study of T cells in Graves' hyperthyroidism and ophthalmopathy. General study results and limits: The blood repertoire included most of the expanded thyroid clonotypes above 0.001. The model predicted ophthalmopathy a median approximately six months before onset.

This clonotype showed up many times. Its specificity is not known. Regions amplified from RNA transcripts were the TCR beta CDR3 regions. HTBI primers were the set used in a first-round RT-PCR of the TCR CDR3. TCRdb reanalysed the multiplex PCR reads using MiXCR and keeps one entry per CDR3 protein. In the table there are about 290,000 distinct CDR3 sequences, roughly 15% of which are singletons. Absent ophthalmopathy progression within 18 months defined stable Graves' hyperthyroidism. PBMCs were sourced from approximately 9 ml fresh peripheral blood. Germline CDR1 ENHRY, CDR2 SYGVKD. Deletions cut 6 bases from V and 7 bases from J, with 9 bases between. CDR3 length: 11 amino acids.

Material for sequencing was blood. The chain combines TRBV10-3 with TRBJ1-1; the D gene is possibly TRBD1 (5 bases). This TCR came from a man between 25 and 39 years old with Graves' hyperthyroidism. Here the CDR3 DNA reads TGTGCCATCAGAGAAGGGGATGAAGCTTTCTTT. Encoded protein: CAIREGDEAFF.